Here is one TCR beta chain with its context. The data originate from a study of PD-L1 blockade in urothelial cancer. As for the study in general: About 85% of the 29 patients were men with bladder-origin urothelial cancer. The analyses of blood took place 3 weeks (second dose) and 6 weeks after treatment start.

Each patient contributed between 1 and 8 total time points of blood mononuclear cells, pretreatment and during treatment. Germline V gene lookup returns CDR1 KGHSH and CDR2 LQKENI. The germline V and J ends were trimmed by 5 bases and 5 bases, with 13 bases remaining between them. CDR3 length: 15 residues. Sequenced by immunoSEQ multiplex PCR; TCRdb stores in-frame clones only, minus some. The table records 33,000 or so clones, approximately 80% of them present only once. This chain connects TRBV18 to TRBJ1-6; D unclear. Sequenced material: PBMCs, taken around atezolizumab (anti-PD-L1) treatment. The receptor was isolated from a man in his sixties or seventies with urothelial cancer. The CDR3 DNA reads as TGTGCCAGCTCAGGCCGGGTCGTAGATAATTCACCCCTCCACTTT. This translates into CASSGRVVDNSPLHF.